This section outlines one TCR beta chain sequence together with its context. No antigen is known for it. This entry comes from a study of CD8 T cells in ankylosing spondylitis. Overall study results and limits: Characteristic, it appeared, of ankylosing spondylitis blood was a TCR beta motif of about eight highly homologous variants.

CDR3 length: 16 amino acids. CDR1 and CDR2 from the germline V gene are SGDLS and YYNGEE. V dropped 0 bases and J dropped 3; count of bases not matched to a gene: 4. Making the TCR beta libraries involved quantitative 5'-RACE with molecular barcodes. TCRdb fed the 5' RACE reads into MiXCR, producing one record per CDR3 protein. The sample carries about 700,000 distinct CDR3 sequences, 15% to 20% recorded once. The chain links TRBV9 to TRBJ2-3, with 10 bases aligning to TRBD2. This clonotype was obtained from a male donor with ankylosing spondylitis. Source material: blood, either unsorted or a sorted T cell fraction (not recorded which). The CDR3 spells CASSVGASGGTDTQYF. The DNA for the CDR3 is TGTGCCAGCAGCGTAGGAGCTAGCGGGGGTACAGATACGCAGTATTTT.